The source of this TCR beta chain is a study of T and B cells in COVID-19 patients. Notes on the study in general: No sequencing was yet done of CD4+, regulatory or CD8+ subsets, or of SARS-CoV-2-responsive or tetramer+ sorted cells.

This CDR3 region has 15 residues. Trimming removed 5 bases from V and 5 bases from J, with 18 bases in between. Germline-derived CDR1 and CDR2 are MNHEY and SVGAGI. BIOMED2 TRB-A/B primer pools were used in multiplex TRB PCR. MiXCR, run by TCRdb on the multiplex PCR reads, gives a single entry per CDR3 protein. This sample has approximately 8,000 distinct CDR3 sequences, with 40% found just once. Notes on this clonotype: What it recognizes is unknown.

Blood genomic DNA input for TRB amplification was roughly 220-500 ng. The sequence was obtained from a human donor who had recovered from COVID-19. J is TRBJ2-5 and V is TRBV6-5; possible D gene TRBD2, 7 bases. Input material: blood. The CDR3 protein is CASSEGGVFSETQYF. The DNA of the CDR3 is TGTGCCAGCAGTGAAGGGGGGGTATTCAGCGAGACCCAGTACTTC.